These T cell receptor beta chains were read from a single sample in a study of OX40 agonist ivuxolimab in advanced cancers. Data came from immunoSEQ multiplex PCR; TCRdb stores just in-frame clones and leaves some out. The table shows 90,000 or so clones, with about 93% occurring only once. This specimen was CD4+ or CD8+ T cells sorted from blood, taken in a trial of the OX40 agonist ivuxolimab. These TCRs come from an adult with an advanced solid tumor such as melanoma, head and neck, liver or kidney cancer. The CDR3 runs from the conserved cysteine through the conserved F or W. A D gene is named only where the DNA matches it firmly. Clone size is not always given. Where it is, it says once, few, many or a class for expanded clones.

v_call,d_call,j_call,clone_size,cdr3_nt,cdr3_aa
TRBV5-1,TRBD1,TRBJ2-7,NA,TGCGCCAGCAGCAGTCAGGACAGGGCCCGCTACGAGCAGTACTTC,CASSSQDRARYEQYF
TRBV6-6,NA,TRBJ2-2,NA,TGTGCCAGCAGATGGGGCTCAACCGGGGAGCTGTTTTTT,CASRWGSTGELFF
TRBV25-1,NA,TRBJ1-2,NA,TGTGCCAGCAGACCCGCGGGGGGCCTTGGCTACACCTTC,CASRPAGGLGYTF
TRBV11-2,TRBD1,TRBJ1-4,NA,TGTGCCAGCAGCCCCGGGGACAGACATAATGAAAAACTGTTTTTT,CASSPGDRHNEKLFF
TRBV19,TRBD2,TRBJ2-3,NA,TGTGCCAGTAGTAGGGGACTAGCGGGATGGGCAGATACGCAGTATTTT,CASSRGLAGWADTQYF
TRBV19,NA,TRBJ1-1,NA,TGTGCCAGTAGTATAGTTAGTCTACAGGGTACCTCCACTGAAGCTTTCTTT,CASSIVSLQGTSTEAFF
TRBV28,NA,TRBJ1-6,NA,TGTGCCAGCGGCTGGAATTCACCCCTCCACTTT,CASGWNSPLHF
TRBV10-3,NA,TRBJ1-1,NA,TGTGCCATCACTAGGACAGCGAACACTGAAGCTTTCTTT,CAITRTANTEAFF
TRBV18,NA,TRBJ2-7,NA,TGTGCCAGCTCACCGATGGGGGTGGCGGGCGAGCAGTACTTC,CASSPMGVAGEQYF
TRBV2,NA,TRBJ1-5,few,TGTGCCAGCAGGAAGAGCAATCAGCCCCAGCATTTT,CASRKSNQPQHF
TRBV2,TRBD2,TRBJ2-1,NA,TGTGCCAGCAGACGACTAGCGGGAATTGGTCAAGAGCAGTTCTTC,CASRRLAGIGQEQFF
TRBV28,TRBD1,TRBJ1-5,once,TGTGCCAGCAACCTGGACAGGGATGATCAGCCCCAGCATTTT,CASNLDRDDQPQHF
TRBV19,NA,TRBJ1-6,NA,TGTGCCAGTAGTATTTCCGGAGGCAGGGGACCCTATAATTCACCCCTCCACTTT,CASSISGGRGPYNSPLHF
TRBV30,NA,TRBJ1-3,NA,TGTGCCTGGAGTGTACGAGGTTCTGGAAACACCATATATTTT,CAWSVRGSGNTIYF
TRBV5-1,TRBD1,TRBJ2-5,NA,TGCGCCAGCAGCCCTTCGGTACCTGGGACAGGGGGGGAGACCCAGTACTTC,CASSPSVPGTGGETQYF
TRBV28,TRBD2,TRBJ2-7,NA,TGTGCCAGCAAAGCCCCGGGACTAGCGGGGGAGCAGTACTTC,CASKAPGLAGEQYF
TRBV15,TRBD1,TRBJ1-6,NA,TGTGCCACCAGCAGATCCGGGACAGGGGCAACATCCTATAATTCACCCCTCCACTTT,CATSRSGTGATSYNSPLHF
TRBV7-9,TRBD1,TRBJ1-4,NA,TGTGCCAGCAGCTTACGGGACAGAGATAATGAAAAACTGTTTTTT,CASSLRDRDNEKLFF
TRBV27,TRBD1,TRBJ1-1,NA,TGTGCCAGCAGTCCTCTGACAGGGCCTCGGAACACTGAAGCTTTCTTT,CASSPLTGPRNTEAFF
TRBV18,TRBD1,TRBJ1-1,NA,TGTGCCAGCTCATCCGGACAGGCCATCGGTGAAGCTTTCTTT,CASSSGQAIGEAFF
TRBV27,TRBD2,TRBJ2-7,NA,TGTGCCAGCAGTCCCCGGGGGGGGAATTCCTACGAGCAGTACTTC,CASSPRGGNSYEQYF
TRBV7-7,NA,TRBJ2-2,NA,TGTGCTAGCAGCCCGGAAAGTTTGGTAGCGGTGAACACCGGGGAGCTGTTTTTT,CASSPESLVAVNTGELFF
TRBV2,NA,TRBJ1-5,NA,TGTGCCAGCAGTGAACAGACCAGCAATCAGCCCCAGCATTTT,CASSEQTSNQPQHF
TRBV28,NA,TRBJ2-5,NA,TGTGCCAGCAGTCTACTAGACACCCAGACCCAGTACTTC,CASSLLDTQTQYF
TRBV2,NA,TRBJ2-1,NA,TGTGCCAGCCACACCGTCCGGAACAATGAGCAGTTCTTC,CASHTVRNNEQFF
TRBV6-1,NA,TRBJ1-5,NA,TGTGCCAGCAGCGACGTAAATCCAATTAATCAGCCCCAGCATTTT,CASSDVNPINQPQHF
TRBV11-1,NA,TRBJ1-2,NA,TGTGCCAGCAGCCCCCGAAGGAATAACTATGGCTACACCTTC,CASSPRRNNYGYTF
TRBV6-1,TRBD2,TRBJ2-1,NA,TGTGCCAGCAGTGAATACCTAGCGGGAGGGCCTGAGCAGTTCTTC,CASSEYLAGGPEQFF
TRBV7-8,NA,TRBJ1-3,NA,TGTGCCAGCAGCCCTTCCCCGGGTGGAAACACCATATATTTT,CASSPSPGGNTIYF
TRBV6-6,NA,TRBJ2-6,NA,TGTGCCAGCGGACTCAACTCTGGGGCCAACGTCCTGACTTTC,CASGLNSGANVLTF
TRBV19,TRBD2,TRBJ2-1,NA,TGTGCCAGTAGCTCGCTAGCGGGAGGGCCTAGTGAGCAGTTCTTC,CASSSLAGGPSEQFF
TRBV5-1,NA,TRBJ1-3,NA,TGCGCCAGCAGCAAGGGGTCTAGTGAAGGAAACACCATATATTTT,CASSKGSSEGNTIYF
TRBV4-1,TRBD2,TRBJ2-7,NA,TGCGCCAGCAGCCGCCTACCCCCCACCGGGACTAGCGTTTACGAGCAGTACTTC,CASSRLPPTGTSVYEQYF
TRBV6-6,NA,TRBJ1-5,NA,TGTGCCAGCAGTGCGAGGGGTGGACAGCCCCAGCATTTT,CASSARGGQPQHF
TRBV5-1,NA,TRBJ2-5,NA,TGCGCCAGCAGCTTGGGCTGGGCGTTGTCAGAGACCCAGTACTTC,CASSLGWALSETQYF
TRBV7-8,NA,TRBJ2-7,NA,TGTGCCAGCAGCCGAGGGTCACCCTACGAGCAGTACTTC,CASSRGSPYEQYF
TRBV5-4,NA,TRBJ2-2,NA,TGTGCCAGCAGCCCCAAGGCGGGCGGTAGCGGGGAGCTGTTTTTT,CASSPKAGGSGELFF
TRBV7-2,TRBD2,TRBJ2-7,NA,TGTGCCAGCAGCTTAGCTGGACTAGCGGGAGCCCACGAGCAGTACTTC,CASSLAGLAGAHEQYF
TRBV11-2,TRBD1,TRBJ2-7,NA,TGTGCCAGCAGCGTGGGGACAGGGGGGGAGGAGCAGTACTTC,CASSVGTGGEEQYF
TRBV4-3,NA,TRBJ2-1,NA,TGCGCCAGCAGCCAAGATAGTGCGGGTTATGAGCAGTTCTTC,CASSQDSAGYEQFF
TRBV7-8,NA,TRBJ1-1,NA,TGTGCCAGCAGCTTACATTGGAAAGCTTTCTTT,CASSLHWKAFF
TRBV19,NA,TRBJ1-2,NA,TGTGCCAGTAGTATAAGACCTAACAGGGATGGCTACACCTTC,CASSIRPNRDGYTF
TRBV28,NA,TRBJ2-4,NA,TGTGCCAGCAGGGAATCAGGGGTTGTGTCCAAAAACATTCAGTACTTC,CASRESGVVSKNIQYF
TRBV19,NA,TRBJ2-7,NA,TGTGCCAGTAGTAAGGCGTACCTTGGCTACGAGCAGTACTTC,CASSKAYLGYEQYF
TRBV28,NA,TRBJ1-2,NA,TGTGCCAGCAGTTTTGCGGGTAACTATGGCTACACCTTC,CASSFAGNYGYTF
TRBV5-8,NA,TRBJ1-2,NA,TGTGCCACCAAGAGGGGGGGCGCGGGTCGCTACGATGGCTACACCTTC,CATKRGGAGRYDGYTF
TRBV28,TRBD2,TRBJ2-3,NA,TGTGCCAGCAGGGGGACTAGCGGGAGTGGTACGGATACGCAGTATTTT,CASRGTSGSGTDTQYF
TRBV5-1,TRBD2,TRBJ2-1,NA,TGCGCCAGCAGCAAAGATAGCGGGCTACTCTCCAATGAGCAGTTCTTC,CASSKDSGLLSNEQFF
TRBV5-1,TRBD1,TRBJ2-7,NA,TGCGCCAGCAGCCCCAGGACAGGGGAGGGAGAGCAGTACTTC,CASSPRTGEGEQYF
TRBV11-2,TRBD1,TRBJ2-1,few,TGTGCCAGCAGCTTGGGGACAGCAAACAATGAGCAGTTCTTC,CASSLGTANNEQFF
TRBV11-2,NA,TRBJ2-1,NA,TGTGCCAGCAGCCGTTACTTCCAATCCTACAATGAGCAGTTCTTC,CASSRYFQSYNEQFF
TRBV7-2,TRBD1,TRBJ2-2,NA,TGTGCCAGCAGCTTATGGACAGGAAACACCGGGGAGCTGTTTTTT,CASSLWTGNTGELFF
TRBV6-1,NA,TRBJ1-5,once,TGTGCCAGCAGGGACCGGGAGGGAAATCAGCCCCAGCATTTT,CASRDREGNQPQHF
TRBV27,TRBD1,TRBJ1-5,NA,TGTGCCAGCAGGAGGACAGGAAATCAGCCCCAGCATTTT,CASRRTGNQPQHF
TRBV11-2,TRBD1,TRBJ1-5,NA,TGTGCCAGCAGCTTGCCCGGGACAGGGTATCAGCCCCAGCATTTT,CASSLPGTGYQPQHF
TRBV28,NA,TRBJ2-1,NA,TGTGCCAGCCACCGGGGGCTGTTTCGATCCTACAATGAGCAGTTCTTC,CASHRGLFRSYNEQFF
TRBV5-4,TRBD2,TRBJ2-5,NA,TGTGCCAGCAGCTTGGAAACGGGAGGGGGGGAGACCCAGTACTTC,CASSLETGGGETQYF
TRBV6-5,TRBD2,TRBJ2-7,NA,TGTGCCAGCAGTTACTCCGGACTAGCTCTCAGCGAGCAGTACTTC,CASSYSGLALSEQYF